This T cell receptor (beta chain) was sequenced during a study of T cells in Graves' hyperthyroidism and ophthalmopathy. This clonotype has ten or more counts. Its specificity is unknown. Points from the study as a whole: In the analysis, a 13 V-J model separated ophthalmopathy from stable hyperthyroidism.

The CDR3 runs to 13 residues. V was pared by 4 bases and J by 4 bases, with 7 bases between. Germline CDR1 SGHAT, CDR2 FQNNGV. From RNA transcripts, TCR beta CDR3 regions were amplified. When the TCR CDR3 underwent first-round RT-PCR, the HTBI primer set was used. TCRdb fed the multiplex PCR reads into MiXCR, producing one record per CDR3 protein. The sample consists of approximately 330,000 distinct CDR3 sequences, roughly an eighth of them appearing once. The chain has TRBV11-2 and TRBJ2-2; D remains unclear. The TCR sequence derives from a woman between 40 and 50 years old with Graves' ophthalmopathy. The source material was blood. The CDR3 spells CASSSKVTGELFF. CDR3 in DNA: TGTGCCAGCAGCTCCAAGGTCACCGGGGAGCTGTTTTTT.